Presented here are 22 T cell receptor beta chains from one specimen sequenced in a study of CD8+CD57+ T cells in acquired aplastic anemia. Profiling of TCR beta VDJ combinations and CDR3 sequences used genomic DNA as template. A single record per CDR3 protein comes from TCRdb applying MiXCR to the reads. The table has 150,000 to 200,000 distinct CDR3 sequences, under 75% seen once; the top ten hold 45%. Sequencing was carried out using sorted CD4+, CD8+, or CD8+CD57+ T cells (not recorded which) from PBMCs. The receptors originated from a human donor in good health.

V usage is TRBV10-3 and J usage is TRBJ1-2, with D unresolved. Germline CDR1 and CDR2: ENHRY and SYGVKD. The V gene lost 10 bases and the J gene lost 0 bases, with 15 bases spanning the gap. The CDR3 runs 14 residues. The CDR3 here is CASKKDRTNYGYTF. CDR3 in DNA: TGTGCCAGCAAAAAGGACCGAACTAACTATGGCTACACCTTC.

This clonotype has a single count. V gene TRBV10-3 combines with J gene TRBJ1-5, with D possibly matching TRBD1 (5 bases). Per the germline V gene, CDR1 is ENHRY and CDR2 is SYGVKD. This CDR3 is built from 13 residues. V was clipped by 10 bases and J by 2 bases, with 12 bases between them. CDR3 DNA sequence: TGTGCCACGATGCCGACAGGCAATCAGCCCCAGCATTTT. This encodes CATMPTGNQPQHF.

This chain connects TRBV6-4 to TRBJ2-6; 7 bases are shared with TRBD1. This CDR3 contains 17 residues. Germline CDR1 reads MRHNA; CDR2 reads SNTAGT. The V and J ends lost 2 bases and 2 bases, in that order; junction bases with no gene match: 6. The DNA of the CDR3 is TGTGCCAGCAGTGACAGACAGGGAACTACTGGGGCCAACGTCCTGACTTTC. Amino acid sequence: CASSDRQGTTGANVLTF.

The V gene is TRBV5-1, the J gene TRBJ1-6; 8 bases are a match to TRBD1. The ends lost 0 bases at V and 8 bases at J; junction bases unmatched: 4. CDR3 length equals 15 residues. Germline assignment: CDR1 SGHRS and CDR2 YFSETQ. CDR3 coding DNA: TGCGCCAGCAGCTTGGGGACAGGGCTCCATTCACCCCTCCACTTT. Protein product: CASSLGTGLHSPLHF.

This chain links TRBV6-2 or TRBV6-3 with TRBJ1-1, with no clear D. The CDR3 is 13 amino acids. Per the germline V gene, CDR1 is MNHEY and CDR2 is SVGEGT. V lost 5 bases to trimming and J lost 4 bases, with 11 bases between them. CDR3 loop: CASSDPMSTEAFF. The CDR3 DNA reads as TGTGCCAGCAGTGATCCAATGAGCACTGAAGCTTTCTTT.

The chain combines TRBV2 with TRBJ1-1; possible D gene TRBD1, 6 bases. V was trimmed by 6 bases and J by 3 bases, leaving 8 bases between them. The CDR3 is made up of 12 amino acids. The V gene's germline CDR1 is SNHLY and CDR2 FYNNEI. The chain's CDR3 is CASSTGYTEAFF. The CDR3 DNA sequence: TGTGCCAGCAGCACAGGGTACACTGAAGCTTTCTTT.

This clonotype has at least ten counts. V gene TRBV7-9 combines with J gene TRBJ2-1; 8 bases line up with TRBD1. This CDR3 contains 15 residues. The germline gives CDR1 SEHNR, CDR2 FQNEAQ (reference sequence). The V gene end was trimmed by 3 bases and the J gene end by 7 bases; junction bases not matched to a gene: 8. CDR3 loop: CASSFVQGALNEQFF. The DNA of the CDR3 is TGTGCCAGCAGCTTTGTCCAGGGGGCGCTTAATGAGCAGTTCTTC.

This clonotype has ten or more counts. The junction does not match germline at one end; this may be a read error. V and J are TRBV7-7 and TRBJ2-3, with TRBD1 as a possible D gene (5 bases). The CDR3 spans 14 residues. CDR1 is SSHAT, CDR2 FNYEAQ, per germline (reference sequence). The CDR3 region is CASSLGAGSDTQYF. The CDR3, as DNA: TGTGCTAGCAGCTTAGGGGCAGGGTCAGATACGCAGTATTTT.

This clonotype was recorded many times. CDR3 loop: CSVAGGNTEAFF. The CDR3 DNA sequence: TGCAGCGTTGCGGGCGGGAACACTGAAGCTTTCTTT. J is TRBJ1-1 and V is TRBV29-1; D gene ambiguous. V was clipped by 4 bases and J by 1 base, with 7 bases between them. Per the germline V gene, CDR1 is SQVTM and CDR2 is ANQGSEA. The CDR3 spans 12 residues. Supplemented by reference TRBV29-1 and TRBJ1-1, the full variable domain reads SAVISQKPSRDICQRGTSLTIQCQVDSQVTMMFWYRQQPGQSLTLIATANQGSEATYESGFVIDKFPISRPNLTFSTLTVSNMSPEDSSIYLCSVAGGNTEAFFGQGTRLTVV.

In this sample, this clonotype turned up many times. The chain carries TRBV7-9 and TRBJ2-7; possible D gene TRBD1, 6 bases. Germline CDR1 reads SEHNR; CDR2 reads FQNEAQ (reference sequence). This CDR3 comprises 16 residues. With 3 bases removed from V and 6 bases from J, the gap between germline ends came to 21 bases. The CDR3: CASSFQGSTSPGEQYF. The CDR3 bases are TGTGCCAGCAGCTTCCAGGGGTCTACATCTCCTGGCGAGCAGTACTTC.

The chain is built from TRBV6-5 and TRBJ2-6; D remains unclear. Germline V CDR1 and CDR2: MNHEY, SVGAGI. This CDR3 contains 13 residues. V lost 10 bases and J lost 2, with 9 bases in between. The CDR3 loop is CATGRPGANVLTF. The CDR3 DNA follows: TGTGCCACCGGGCGCCCTGGGGCCAACGTCCTGACTTTC.

V is TRBV10-3 and J is TRBJ2-7, with D possibly matching TRBD2 (5 bases). The V gene's germline CDR1 is ENHRY and CDR2 SYGVKD. CDR3 length equals 14 residues. V lost 2 bases to trimming and J lost 3 bases, with 11 bases between them. CDR3 DNA: TGTGCCATCAGTGAGGGGAACGGGATCTACGAGCAGTACTTC. This translates into CAISEGNGIYEQYF.

J is TRBJ1-4 and V is TRBV20-1; 7 positions match TRBD1. CDR1 and CDR2 from the germline V gene are DFQATT and SNEGSKA (reference sequence). This CDR3 contains 12 residues. CDR3 protein: CSPGQYNEKLFF. The CDR3 nucleotides are TGCAGCCCGGGACAGTATAATGAAAAACTGTTTTTT.

The chain uses TRBV24-1 and TRBJ2-7, with D hard to call. V was trimmed by 4 bases and J by 2 bases, leaving 5 bases between them. Germline V CDR1 and CDR2: KGHDR, SFDVKD. The CDR3 totals 12 residues. CDR3 loop: CATSDAAYEQYF. As DNA, the CDR3 is TGTGCCACCAGTGACGCAGCCTACGAGCAGTACTTC.

This clonotype was picked up a small number of times. The rearrangement links TRBV20-1 to TRBJ2-3; 7 bases align to TRBD1. The CDR3 runs 14 residues. Germline V gene lookup returns CDR1 DFQATT and CDR2 SNEGSKA (reference sequence). The V and J ends lost 5 bases and 4 bases, in that order; junction bases with no gene match: 9. CDR3 nucleotides: TGCAGTGCTCCCAGGACAGGTGGGTCAGATACGCAGTATTTT. Translation: CSAPRTGGSDTQYF.

The chain recombines TRBV25-1 with TRBJ1-2; D possibly corresponds to TRBD1 (5 bases). The CDR3 has 12 residues. Germline loops: CDR1 MGHDK, CDR2 SYGVNS. V was cut by 7 bases and J by 4 bases, with 10 bases left in between. CDR3 sequence: CASTGTAYGYTF. The DNA of the CDR3 is TGTGCCAGCACCGGGACTGCCTATGGCTACACCTTC.

Comment on this clonotype: The junction does not match germline at one end; this may be a read error. The V and J genes are TRBV7-7 and TRBJ2-3; D is unclear. The germline V gene has CDR1 SSHAT and CDR2 FNYEAQ (reference sequence). The CDR3 is made up of 13 amino acids. CDR3 residues: CASSVGSGDTQYF. The CDR3, as DNA: TGTGCTAGCAGCGTCGGATCTGGTGATACGCAGTATTTT.

This chain uses TRBV7-3 with TRBJ2-1; 8 positions match TRBD2. Germline V CDR1 and CDR2: SGHTA, FQGTGA. This CDR3 has 15 amino acids. The junction had 12 bases not matched to a gene; V was cut back by 5 bases and J by 9 bases. In nucleotides, the CDR3 is TGTGCCAGCAGCGTAGAAGGGTTGGCGGGGGGTGAGCAGTTCTTC. This gives the protein CASSVEGLAGGEQFF.

The chain joins TRBV2 to TRBJ2-3; D is possibly TRBD2 (6 bases). Germline V CDR1 and CDR2: SNHLY, FYNNEI. V dropped 1 base and J dropped 2 bases, with 13 bases sitting between them. The CDR3 has 16 amino acids. The CDR3 here is CASSEGGGIPTDTQYF. CDR3 in DNA: TGTGCCAGCAGTGAAGGGGGCGGGATCCCCACAGATACGCAGTATTTT.

The chain is built from TRBV7-9 and TRBJ2-5, with D unclear. The V end was cut by 4 bases, the J end by 0 bases, with 12 bases between. The CDR3 sequence is 15 residues long. Germline V lookup: CDR1 SEHNR, CDR2 FQNEAQ (reference sequence). The CDR3 region has the DNA TGTGCCAGCAGCTCGTGGATGGACCACCAAGAGACCCAGTACTTC. As protein: CASSSWMDHQETQYF.

This clonotype appeared many times. The chain couples TRBV6-2 or TRBV6-3 to TRBJ2-3; D possibly corresponds to TRBD2 (6 bases). In germline, CDR1 is MNHEY, CDR2 SVGEGT. V was pared by 6 bases and J by 4 bases, with 14 bases between. This CDR3 has 14 amino acids. Here the CDR3 reads CASSLGAGADTQYF. The CDR3 DNA reads as TGTGCCAGCAGCCTGGGAGCGGGCGCAGATACGCAGTATTTT.

In its sample, this clonotype was seen a few times. This chain joins TRBV7-7 and TRBJ2-5; D is perhaps TRBD2 (6 bases). The CDR3 has 15 amino acids. Germline loops: CDR1 SSHAT, CDR2 FNYEAQ (reference sequence). V lost 4 bases and J 3 bases, leaving 15 bases between the germline ends. The CDR3 DNA follows: TGTGCCAGCAGCTCCTCCATCGCGGGAAAAGAGACCCAGTACTTC. This codes for CASSSSIAGKETQYF.